The subject of this entry is one T cell receptor beta chain. Its antigen remains unidentified. V was pared by 0 bases and J by 3 bases, with 0 bases of the junction left unmatched. The germline V gene encodes CDR1 MNHEY and CDR2 SVGAGI. CDR3 length: 15 amino acids. This sample was included in a study of cytomegalovirus exposure and HLA in healthy donors. Study-wide results and limits: A reported reduction in N-insertions relative to the roughly 670-donor mean was seen in an Asian-associated ancestry cluster in a later analysis. There were some public TCRs occurring in many donors, but most TCR sequences were rare.

It was with 60 Vbeta and 13 Jbeta primers that the PCR ran. Clones were sequenced by immunoSEQ multiplex PCR, and TCRdb holds only the in-frame ones, with some missing. The data hold 150,000 to 200,000 clones, with roughly 72% observed a single time. Nominal health characterized the donors when sampled, though unrecorded immune exposures were likely. This TCR derives from a woman in her forties in good health and CMV-seronegative. Specimen: PBMCs. The gene calls are TRBV6-5 and TRBJ2-1; 9 bases line up with TRBD2. The CDR3 region has the DNA TGTGCCAGCAGTTACTCAGCGGGGGGCTACAATGAGCAGTTCTTC. It codes for CASSYSAGGYNEQFF.